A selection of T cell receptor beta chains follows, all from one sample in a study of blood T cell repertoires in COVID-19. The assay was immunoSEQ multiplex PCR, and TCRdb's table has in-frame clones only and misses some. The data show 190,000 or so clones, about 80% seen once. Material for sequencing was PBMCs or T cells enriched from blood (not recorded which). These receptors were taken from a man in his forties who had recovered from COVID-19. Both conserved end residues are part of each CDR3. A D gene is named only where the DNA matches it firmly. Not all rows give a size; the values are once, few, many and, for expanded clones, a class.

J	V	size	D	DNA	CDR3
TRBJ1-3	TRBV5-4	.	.	TGTGCCAGCCTTCGAATGGGGGCAGGGGACTCTGGAAACACCATATATTTT	CASLRMGAGDSGNTIYF
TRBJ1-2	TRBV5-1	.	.	TGCGCCAGCAGCTTGGCGGGGGAAGGAGGCTACACCTTC	CASSLAGEGGYTF
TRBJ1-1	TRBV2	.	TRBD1	TGTGCCAGCAGTAGGACAGGGATTTTGAACACTGAAGCTTTCTTT	CASSRTGILNTEAFF
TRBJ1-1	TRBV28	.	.	TGTGCCAGCACCGACACTCGAGAAACTGAAGCTTTCTTT	CASTDTRETEAFF
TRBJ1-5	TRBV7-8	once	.	TGTGCCAGCAGCTTAGGAGCCGCCTCCGGTCAGCCCCAGCATTTT	CASSLGAASGQPQHF
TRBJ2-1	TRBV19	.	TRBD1	TGTGCCAGTAGACGACAGGGATACTACAATGAGCAGTTCTTC	CASRRQGYYNEQFF
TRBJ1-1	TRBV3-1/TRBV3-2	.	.	TGTGCCAGCAGCCAGGGGGGATTCAGCACTGAAGCTTTCTTT	CASSQGGFSTEAFF
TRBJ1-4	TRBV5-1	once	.	TGCGCCAGCAGCTTGCGTTACGGAGGGAATGAAAAACTGTTTTTT	CASSLRYGGNEKLFF
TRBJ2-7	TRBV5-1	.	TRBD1	TGCGCCAGCAGCCCGGACAGGGTCACCGTCGAGCAGTACTTC	CASSPDRVTVEQYF
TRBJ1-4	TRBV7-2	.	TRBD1	TGTGCCAGCGCCAGCCGGGACAGGGGTAATGAAAAACTGTTTTTT	CASASRDRGNEKLFF
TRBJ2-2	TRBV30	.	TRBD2	TGTGCCTTTCGGGGACTAGCAACCGGGGAGCTGTTTTTT	CAFRGLATGELFF
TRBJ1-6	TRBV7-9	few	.	TGTGCCAGCAGCTTAGGGGTGGGGGCCGATAATTCACCCCTCCACTTT	CASSLGVGADNSPLHF
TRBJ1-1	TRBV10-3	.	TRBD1	TGTGCCATCAGTCAGGGGGTAGGGAAGAACACTGAAGCTTTCTTT	CAISQGVGKNTEAFF
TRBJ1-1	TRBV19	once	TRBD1	TGTGCCAGTAGTATATCCGGGACAGGGGAGAGGACTGAAGCTTTCTTT	CASSISGTGERTEAFF
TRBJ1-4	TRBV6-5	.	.	TGTGCCAGCAGTTACCATTCCAAACTGTTTTTT	CASSYHSKLFF
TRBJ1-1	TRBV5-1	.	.	TGCGCCAGCAGCTTGCATCAGGTAAACACTGAAGCTTTCTTT	CASSLHQVNTEAFF
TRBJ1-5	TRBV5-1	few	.	TGCGCCAGCAGCTTTGACGGGCAGGGGTTTCAGCCCCAGCATTTT	CASSFDGQGFQPQHF
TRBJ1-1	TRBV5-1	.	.	TGCGCCAGCAGTATAGACGCAGGCACTGAAGCTTTCTTT	CASSIDAGTEAFF
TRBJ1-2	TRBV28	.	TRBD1	TGTGCCAGCAGTTCAGGGGGGCCCCCATATGGCTACACCTTC	CASSSGGPPYGYTF
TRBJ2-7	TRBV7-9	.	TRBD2	TGTGCCAGCAGCCTTGCCGGGACTAGCGTAGACGAGCAGTACTTC	CASSLAGTSVDEQYF
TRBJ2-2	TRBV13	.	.	TGTGCCAGCAGCTTACCAACAGTGAACACCGGGGAGCTGTTTTTT	CASSLPTVNTGELFF
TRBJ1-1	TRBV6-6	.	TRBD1	TGTGCCAGCAGTTACTCGACAGGGGATCCGAACACTGAAGCTTTCTTT	CASSYSTGDPNTEAFF
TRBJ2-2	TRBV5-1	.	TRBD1	TGCGCCAGCAGCTCTCCAGGGGGCAGGAACACCGGGGAGCTGTTTTTT	CASSSPGGRNTGELFF
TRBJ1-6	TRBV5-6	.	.	TGTGCCAGCAGCTTGTCAGGGAATTCACCCCTCCACTTT	CASSLSGNSPLHF
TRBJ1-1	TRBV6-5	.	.	TGTGCCAGCAGCGCGCTTCAAGTCATGAACACTGAAGCTTTCTTT	CASSALQVMNTEAFF
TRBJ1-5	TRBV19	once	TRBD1	TGTGCCAGTAGTAAAAACCGGGACAGCTCAGTAAATCAGCCCCAGCATTTT	CASSKNRDSSVNQPQHF
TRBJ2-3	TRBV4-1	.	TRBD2	TGCGCCAGCAGCCAAGTTGTGGGGGGGTGGACAGATACGCAGTATTTT	CASSQVVGGWTDTQYF
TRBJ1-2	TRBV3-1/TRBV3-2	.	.	TGTGCCAGCAGCCAAGATAGCTATGGCTACACCTTC	CASSQDSYGYTF
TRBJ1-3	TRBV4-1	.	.	TGCGCCAGCAGCCAGATATTGGGGGCGTCGGGAAACACCATATATTTT	CASSQILGASGNTIYF
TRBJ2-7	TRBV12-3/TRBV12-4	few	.	TGTGCCAGCAGTTTAGCCGGCGGGACCGAGCAGTACTTC	CASSLAGGTEQYF
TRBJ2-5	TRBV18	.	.	TGTGCCAGCTCACCATCCCGAGAGACCCAGTACTTC	CASSPSRETQYF
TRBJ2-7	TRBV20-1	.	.	TGCAGTGCTAGTAAAGGCGGGCCCGTGGACGAGCAGTACTTC	CSASKGGPVDEQYF
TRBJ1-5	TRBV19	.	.	TGTGCCAGTAGTATAGCCCGAGGACACAATCAGCCCCAGCATTTT	CASSIARGHNQPQHF
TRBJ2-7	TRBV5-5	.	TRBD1	TGTGCCAGCAGCCTACAGACAGGGCGCGAGCAGTACTTC	CASSLQTGREQYF
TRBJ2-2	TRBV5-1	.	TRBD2	TGCGCCAGCAGCTTGGGTAGCGGGCCGAACACCGGGGAGCTGTTTTTT	CASSLGSGPNTGELFF
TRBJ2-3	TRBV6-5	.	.	TGTGCCAGCAGTAAAAGACTGGTGAACACAGATACGCAGTATTTT	CASSKRLVNTDTQYF
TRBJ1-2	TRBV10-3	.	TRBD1	TGTGCCATCAGGGTGGACAGGGGTAGCGGCTACACCTTC	CAIRVDRGSGYTF
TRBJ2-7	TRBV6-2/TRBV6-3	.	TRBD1	TGTGCCAGCAGTTCCCCGGGACAGGGGGACGAGCAGTACTTC	CASSSPGQGDEQYF
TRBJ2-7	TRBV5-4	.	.	TGTGCCAGCAGCTCACAGGATACCTACGAGCAGTACTTC	CASSSQDTYEQYF
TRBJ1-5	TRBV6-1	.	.	TGTGCCAGCAGTGAAGGGGGCAGAGCGCCCCAGCATTTT	CASSEGGRAPQHF
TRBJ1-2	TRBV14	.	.	TGTGCCAGCAGCCAAGAACGACAGAGTCGGCATGGCTACACCTTC	CASSQERQSRHGYTF
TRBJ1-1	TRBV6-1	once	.	TGTGCCAGCAGTTCTCCCTTGGCAAACACTGAAGCTTTCTTT	CASSSPLANTEAFF
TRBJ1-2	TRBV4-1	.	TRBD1	TGCGCCAGCAGCCAAGAAAGAACAGGGGGCGTAAAAGGCTACACCTTC	CASSQERTGGVKGYTF
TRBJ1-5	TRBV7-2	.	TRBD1	TGTGCCAGCAGCCAGGACAGGGGGAGCAATCAGCCCCAGCATTTT	CASSQDRGSNQPQHF
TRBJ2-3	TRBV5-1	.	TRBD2	TGCGCCAGCAGCCCGGGGGGGACTAGCACAGATACGCAGTATTTT	CASSPGGTSTDTQYF
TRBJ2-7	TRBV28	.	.	TGTGCCAGCCTGGGAGGACCGACAGATTACGAGCAGTACTTC	CASLGGPTDYEQYF
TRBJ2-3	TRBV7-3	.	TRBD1	TGTGCCAGCAGCTTAGGGCTGGGACAGCTCACAGATACGCAGTATTTT	CASSLGLGQLTDTQYF
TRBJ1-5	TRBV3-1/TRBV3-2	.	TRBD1	TGTGCCAGCAGCCACAGGGGGAGCAATCAGCCCCAGCATTTT	CASSHRGSNQPQHF
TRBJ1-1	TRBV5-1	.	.	TGCGCCAGCAGCTTCCTTACAGGGAGGAACACTGAAGCTTTCTTT	CASSFLTGRNTEAFF
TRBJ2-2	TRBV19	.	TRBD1	TGTGCCAGTAGTGTAACAGGGGTAGCCGGGGAGCTGTTTTTT	CASSVTGVAGELFF
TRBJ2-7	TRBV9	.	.	TGTGCCAGCAGCGTAGGACCCTCGGCGGGGAGCTCCTACGAGCAGTACTTC	CASSVGPSAGSSYEQYF
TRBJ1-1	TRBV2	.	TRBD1	TGTGCCAGCAGTGTCCGGACAGGGGCAATGAACACTGAAGCTTTCTTT	CASSVRTGAMNTEAFF
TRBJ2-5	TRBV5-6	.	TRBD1	TGTGCCAGCAGCTTGGAAGGGGGCGGAAAGACCCAGTACTTC	CASSLEGGGKTQYF
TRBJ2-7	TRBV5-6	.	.	TGTGCCAGCAGCTGGGCATCACCAGGGGTGAAGTCCTACGAGCAGTACTTC	CASSWASPGVKSYEQYF
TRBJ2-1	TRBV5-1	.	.	TGCGCCAGCAGCTTGGAGGGCGGGAACACTCCCAATGAGCAGTTCTTC	CASSLEGGNTPNEQFF
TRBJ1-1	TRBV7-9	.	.	TGTGCCAGCAGTTATAATCCGAACACTGAAGCTTTCTTT	CASSYNPNTEAFF
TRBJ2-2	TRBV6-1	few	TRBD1	TGTGCCAGCAGTGAAGACAGGGGGCGTACCGGGGAGCTGTTTTTT	CASSEDRGRTGELFF
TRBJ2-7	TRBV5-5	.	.	TGTGCCAGCAGCTTGGCCAGGGTTAGTGGCGAGCAGTACTTC	CASSLARVSGEQYF
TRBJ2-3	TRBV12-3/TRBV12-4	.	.	TGTGCCAGCACGCGTAGCACAGATACGCAGTATTTT	CASTRSTDTQYF
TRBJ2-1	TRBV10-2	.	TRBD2	TGCGCCAGCAGAGACACTAGCGGGGGTGGGAATGAGCAGTTCTTC	CASRDTSGGGNEQFF